These 8 T cell receptor beta chains share one sample of origin, sequenced in a study of T cell responses to AZD1222 COVID-19 vaccine. Sequenced by immunoSEQ multiplex PCR; TCRdb stores in-frame clones only, minus some. The repertoire holds 70,000 to 95,000 clones, roughly 89% seen once, with roughly 5.1% in the top ten. The sequenced sample was peripheral blood, obtained 28 days after the second AZD1222 dose. The receptor source for this set is an adult who received the AZD1222 COVID-19 vaccine.

This clone was detected only once. The rearrangement links TRBV19 to TRBJ2-1, with D hard to call. Germline V CDR1 and CDR2: LNHDA, SQIVND (reference sequence). CDR3 length: 14 residues. V shed 4 bases and J shed 9 bases, with 16 bases lying between them. CDR3 protein: CASSTSIPGGEQFF. The CDR3 DNA sequence: TGTGCCAGTAGTACCTCCATCCCGGGTGGTGAGCAGTTCTTC.

The J gene is TRBJ2-7, the V gene TRBV6-1, with TRBD2 matching 9 bases. The CDR3 is 15 amino acids. J gave up 3 bases and V 0 bases, and 3 bases lay outside the gene matches. CDR1 is MNHNS, CDR2 SASEGT, per germline. Written as DNA, the CDR3 is TGTGCCAGCAGTGAAGCTTGGCGGGGGGGCTACGAGCAGTACTTC. It specifies CASSEAWRGGYEQYF.

The chain uses TRBV18 and TRBJ1-2; no clear D. Trimming removed 3 bases from V and 6 bases from J, with 20 bases in between. The CDR3 sequence is 16 residues long. In germline, CDR1 is KGHSH, CDR2 LQKENI. CDR3 sequence reads: CASSPAGISTPDGYTF. The CDR3 nucleotides read TGTGCCAGCTCACCCGCCGGGATTTCGACGCCTGATGGCTACACCTTC.

The chain recombines TRBV18 with TRBJ1-1; D not resolved. The CDR3 is 14 residues long. V lost 3 bases and J 0 bases, leaving 8 bases between the germline ends. Germline lookup yields CDR1 KGHSH and CDR2 LQKENI. CDR3 region: CASSPRAVNTEAFF. In DNA form, the CDR3 reads TGTGCCAGCTCACCCCGGGCGGTGAACACTGAAGCTTTCTTT. Using reference TRBV18 and TRBJ1-1 for the parts outside the CDR3, the full variable domain is NAGVMQNPRHLVRRRGQEARLRCSPMKGHSHVYWYRQLPEEGLKFMVYLQKENIIDESGMPKERFSAEFPKEGPSILRIQQVVRGDSAAYFCASSPRAVNTEAFFGQGTRLTVV.

V usage is TRBV4-1 and J usage is TRBJ2-7, with D maybe TRBD1 (6 bases). CDR1 and CDR2 from the germline V gene are MGHRA and YSYEKL. V dropped 4 bases and J dropped 2 bases, with 12 bases sitting between them. The CDR3 length is 14 residues. CDR3 DNA sequence: TGCGCCAGCAGCCTGACAGGTACAGCCTACGAGCAGTACTTC. Translating gives CASSLTGTAYEQYF.

The rearrangement links TRBV5-1 to TRBJ2-5, with no clear D. This CDR3 is built from 15 residues. V dropped 4 bases and J dropped 4 bases, with 17 bases sitting between them. Germline CDR1 and CDR2: SGHRS and YFSETQ. CDR3 bases: TGCGCCAGCAGCCTGCTGGCACGGTTGGTAGAGACCCAGTACTTC. It specifies CASSLLARLVETQYF.

V gene TRBV5-5 combines with J gene TRBJ1-2, with a weak D call TRBD1 (5 bases). V lost 4 bases and J lost 8, with 18 bases in between. This CDR3 is 14 amino acids long. Germline CDR1 is SGHKS and CDR2 is YYEKEE (reference sequence). Here the CDR3 reads CASSPRGVRGGYTF. The CDR3 DNA reads TGTGCCAGCAGCCCAAGAGGGGTGCGAGGCGGCTACACCTTC.

This clone was recorded only once. The chain recombines TRBV29-1 with TRBJ1-4; D gene unclear. With 1 base removed from V and 8 bases from J, the gap between germline ends came to 8 bases. The CDR3 consists of 12 residues. Per germline, CDR1 SQVTM and CDR2 ANQGSEA. The DNA of the CDR3 is TGCAGCGTTGAAGTCTCTGGCGAAAAACTGTTTTTT. Residues: CSVEVSGEKLFF.